This T cell receptor (beta chain) was sequenced for a study of T cells in tuberculosis (dated by TCRdb to the late 2010s). Regarding the study in general: To characterize T cells specific for the mycobacterial lipid antigen glucose monomycolate (GMM), the study used CD1B tetramers together with high-throughput TCR immunosequencing. In a South African clinical cohort, IGRA-negative adolescents, IGRA-positive adolescents with latent tuberculosis and adults with active tuberculosis were compared, with roughly 10 people in each group. Summary of the overall study and its limitations: Compared with IGRA-negative controls, TCR-alpha repertoires from active tuberculosis had smaller mean NN-distances to GMM-specific TCRs, which suggests clonal expansion of these TCRs. Clinical samples were chosen by availability of cryopreserved specimens, and active tuberculosis cases were adults while controls were adolescents. The smaller NN-distances in active tuberculosis patients were driven in part by shorter CDR3-alpha lengths, while the difference seen for TCR-beta was not statistically significant. With the diverse GMM-specific repertoire as input, a classifier achieved around 90% accuracy (AUROC 0.7 to 0.95), whereas GEM motif frequencies as input gave 55% to 75% accuracy.

V loses 7 bases, J loses 6 bases, and the germline ends lie 19 bases apart. The germline V gene provides CDR1 MNHNS and CDR2 SASEGT. The CDR3 covers 15 residues, taking in both the cysteine and the phenylalanine. Kept here is only the CDR3 DNA, which spans 45 bases and is read in frame from base 1. About this clone: Its antigen has not been determined. No per-base quality is available; no much larger clone lies one base away.

At study entry, a tuberculin skin test and the QuantiFERON-TB GOLD In-Tube IGRA were used to screen adolescents for latent tuberculosis infection. Immunosequencing was performed on unsorted cryopreserved PBMC, with 110,000 or so T cells per clinical donor covered on average. Eleven high schools in the Worcester region of the Western Cape, South Africa, served as enrollment sites for adolescents aged 12 to 18 years. Some ten M. tuberculosis-infected and around 10 uninfected adolescents were selected with matching for age and sex. PBMC from adolescents were isolated by density centrifugation from freshly drawn heparinized blood and were then cryopreserved. The immunoSEQ multiplex PCR assay was used to generate TCR libraries, with TCR-beta and/or TCR-alpha/delta assays applied to each sample. The amplified TCR libraries were sequenced on the Illumina high-throughput platform. Per the original workflow: Clustering and dimensionality reduction relied on pairwise TCRdist distances among GMM-specific receptors from T cells that were either sorted ex vivo or expanded in vitro. Each clinical repertoire was scored by mean NN-distance, the average TCRdist to the nearest 10% of tetramer-positive reference sequences. GEM TCR motif frequency was computed as the fraction of unique TCRs matching known GEM sequences by V/J usage and CDR3 length. Active tuberculosis was classified by linear discriminant analysis with leave-one-out cross-validation, implemented in scikit-learn. The immuneACCESS repertoire file appears here via TCRdb, limited to in-frame rearrangements. These files lack a portion of the clones; in checked studies, under half of the deficit traces to unresolved V genes, and the cause of the others is not known. V, J and clone size are those of that table, while D and trimming were read from the DNA. This sample gives approximately 30,000 clones in total; around 90% of them show up just once. Of the sample, 7% to 8% is held by the ten largest clones.

The TCR comes from a donor under 30 with latent tuberculosis or without tuberculosis infection. Some clones in this sample may be carry-over from other donors' samples. Sequenced sample: PBMCs. Recombination connected TRBV6-1 to TRBJ2-1, with TRBD1 perhaps the D gene, on 8 matching bases. The encoded CDR3 is CASNRGGVGSNEQFF. The DNA sequence is as follows: TGTGCCAGCAACAGGGGGGGCGTCGGAAGCAATGAGCAGTTCTTC.